These 2 T cell receptor beta chains were sequenced from one sample in a study of blood T cell repertoires in COVID-19 (dated by TCRdb to 2020 to 2022). Libraries were made using the immunoSEQ multiplex PCR assay. What TCRdb holds here is the immuneACCESS table cut down to in-frame rearrangements. Part of the clones is not present; checked against another copy, under half of the missing clones reflect an unresolved V gene, and the others are unexplained. Recorded for this sample are 150,000 to 200,000 clones; 89% of them occurred a single time. The ten largest clones take up roughly 0.77% of the sample. Sequencing used PBMCs or T cells enriched from blood (not recorded which). The receptors were sampled from a woman in her late teens or twenties who had recovered from COVID-19.

V gene TRBV6-5 combines with J gene TRBJ2-7; 7 positions match TRBD1. The CDR3 length is 14 residues. Losses at the gene ends were 5 bases for V and 2 bases for J; bases not matched to a gene: 6. CDR1 MNHEY and CDR2 SVGAGI come from the germline V gene. DNA of the CDR3: TGTGCCAGCAGTATCTCCGGGACAGCCTACGAGCAGTACTTC. This codes for CASSISGTAYEQYF.

The chain links TRBV7-3 to TRBJ2-1; the D is unclear. Trimming pared 5 bases from V and 0 bases from J, leaving 11 bases between. Germline CDR1 is SGHTA and CDR2 is FQGTGA. The CDR3 runs to 15 residues. CDR3 in DNA: TGTGCCAGCAGCCCCAGAGGCCGCTCCTACAATGAGCAGTTCTTC. This sequence encodes CASSPRGRSYNEQFF.